The rows below give T cell receptor beta chains drawn from one sample of a study of blood T cell repertoires in COVID-19. Data came from immunoSEQ multiplex PCR; TCRdb stores just in-frame clones and leaves some out. The sample has roughly 130,000 clones, 70% to 90% seen once. Specimen: peripheral blood. These receptors all come from a woman aged 55-69 years with acute or convalescent COVID-19. Each CDR3 is given with its conserved first and last residue. The D gene is left open where the match is weak. A clone size is listed for some rows: how often the clone was seen (once, few, many), or a class if it is expanded.

TRBJ2-1 TRBV10-3 - 15 TRBD2 CAISSIAGVNNEQFF TGTGCCATCAGTTCCATAGCGGGAGTTAACAATGAGCAGTTCTTC
TRBJ1-4 TRBV5-4 few 14 - CASSFFGGNEKLFF TGTGCCAGCAGCTTCTTTGGGGGGAATGAAAAACTGTTTTTT
TRBJ2-1 TRBV11-2 few 12 - CASSAPSNEQFF TGTGCCAGCAGCGCCCCTAGCAATGAGCAGTTCTTC
TRBJ1-1 TRBV28 - 13 - CASSSGWNTEAFF TGTGCCAGCAGTTCCGGGTGGAACACTGAAGCTTTCTTT
TRBJ1-4 TRBV28 - 15 TRBD1 CASSPTGGTNEKLFF TGTGCCAGCAGTCCGACAGGGGGCACGAATGAAAAACTGTTTTTT
TRBJ2-3 TRBV6-5 - 13 - CASADGILDTQYF TGTGCCAGCGCCGACGGGATACTAGATACGCAGTATTTT
TRBJ1-4 TRBV5-5 - 16 - CASSLAPTVTNEKLFF TGTGCCAGCAGCTTGGCCCCGACAGTTACTAATGAAAAACTGTTTTTT
TRBJ1-1 TRBV20-1 - 14 - CSASPSGRGTEAFF TGCAGTGCTAGTCCGTCTGGAAGGGGGACTGAAGCTTTCTTT
TRBJ2-7 TRBV5-1 - 15 - CASYGGDPTYYEQYF TGCGCCAGCTACGGCGGGGACCCAACTTACTACGAGCAGTACTTC
TRBJ2-5 TRBV14 - 14 TRBD2 CASSQRTTGGTQYF TGTGCCAGCAGCCAACGGACTACGGGGGGGACCCAGTACTTC
TRBJ2-1 TRBV28 - 15 - CASRVDRSSYNEQFF TGTGCCAGCAGAGTCGACAGGAGCTCCTACAATGAGCAGTTCTTC
TRBJ1-2 TRBV11-1 - 14 - CASSPSPTAYGYTF TGTGCCAGCAGCCCAAGCCCAACAGCCTATGGCTACACCTTC
TRBJ1-2 TRBV6-5 - 16 - CASSYEKRGTNYGYTF TGTGCCAGCAGTTATGAGAAGAGGGGGACTAACTATGGCTACACCTTC
TRBJ2-1 TRBV10-3 - 13 TRBD2 CAIARGVYNEQFF TGTGCCATCGCTCGGGGGGTCTACAATGAGCAGTTCTTC
TRBJ1-1 TRBV5-1 - 14 TRBD1 CASSMDRVNTEAFF TGCGCCAGCAGCATGGACAGGGTGAACACTGAAGCTTTCTTT
TRBJ1-5 TRBV10-3 - 15 TRBD1 CAISESGTGAQPQHF TGTGCCATCAGTGAGTCAGGCACAGGGGCTCAGCCCCAGCATTTT
TRBJ1-2 TRBV2 - 14 - CASSAGTSKNAYTF TGTGCCAGCAGTGCGGGGACATCCAAAAACGCCTACACCTTC
TRBJ1-2 TRBV5-1 - 13 TRBD1 CASSLRDSYGYTF TGCGCCAGCAGCTTACGGGACAGCTATGGCTACACCTTC
TRBJ2-4 TRBV28 - 14 - CASSLRGTKNIQYF TGTGCCAGCAGTTTAAGGGGGACCAAAAACATTCAGTACTTC
TRBJ2-1 TRBV30 once 15 TRBD2 CAWTEAGFSYNEQFF TGTGCCTGGACAGAAGCGGGATTCTCCTACAATGAGCAGTTCTTC
TRBJ2-1 TRBV24-1 - 11 - CATREGSEQFF TGTGCCACCAGGGAGGGGAGTGAGCAGTTCTTC
TRBJ1-3 TRBV10-3 - 15 - CAIRTRASRGNTIYF TGTGCCATCAGGACGAGGGCAAGTCGCGGAAACACCATATATTTT
TRBJ1-1 TRBV11-2 once 14 - CASSAQQGASEAFF TGTGCCAGCAGCGCCCAACAGGGTGCAAGTGAAGCTTTCTTT
TRBJ2-3 TRBV7-2 - 16 - CASSPVRERHTDTQYF TGTGCCAGCAGCCCGGTTCGGGAGCGCCACACAGATACGCAGTATTTT
TRBJ1-5 TRBV6-1 - 16 - CASSEAPRASNQPQHF TGTGCCAGCAGTGAAGCTCCCAGGGCCAGCAATCAGCCCCAGCATTTT
TRBJ2-3 TRBV9 - 17 - CASSPSRLGRYTDTQYF TGTGCCAGCAGCCCCTCCCGACTAGGGCGATACACAGATACGCAGTATTTT
TRBJ2-3 TRBV28 - 20 TRBD2 CASSLRGLAGGPKGTDTQYF TGTGCCAGCAGTTTAAGGGGGTTAGCGGGAGGGCCAAAGGGCACAGATACGCAGTATTTT
TRBJ2-2 TRBV9 few 15 - CASSVGQGTTGELFF TGTGCCAGCAGCGTAGGCCAGGGGACGACCGGGGAGCTGTTTTTT
TRBJ1-1 TRBV29-1 - 15 TRBD1 CSAAGTVTSSTEAFF TGCAGCGCTGCAGGGACAGTCACATCTTCCACTGAAGCTTTCTTT
TRBJ1-1 TRBV6-5 - 12 - CASRSGDTEAFF TGTGCCAGCAGGTCAGGGGATACTGAAGCTTTCTTT
TRBJ2-3 TRBV28 - 19 TRBD2 CASSLPLGTSGSSADTQYF TGTGCCAGCAGTTTACCTCTTGGGACTAGCGGGAGTAGCGCAGATACGCAGTATTTT
TRBJ2-1 TRBV19 - 15 - CASTLGGPGLDEQFF TGTGCCAGTACCCTCGGGGGTCCGGGTTTGGATGAGCAGTTCTTC
TRBJ1-1 TRBV5-1 once 14 TRBD1 CASSLMGQFTEAFF TGCGCCAGCAGCTTGATGGGACAGTTCACTGAAGCTTTCTTT
TRBJ1-5 TRBV6-5 - 16 - CASSLSLGLGNQPQHF TGTGCCAGCAGTTTGTCCTTGGGACTGGGAAATCAGCCCCAGCATTTT
TRBJ1-1 TRBV6-5 - 13 - CASSYNSRTEAFF TGTGCCAGCAGTTACAACAGCAGAACTGAAGCTTTCTTT
TRBJ2-1 TRBV7-9 - 14 - CASRTGGAHNEQFF TGTGCCAGCCGTACAGGGGGGGCACACAATGAGCAGTTCTTC
TRBJ1-2 TRBV5-1 - 15 TRBD1 CASSFAGGADIGYTF TGCGCCAGCAGCTTCGCAGGGGGCGCCGATATTGGCTACACCTTC
TRBJ1-6 TRBV27 - 15 - CASRPLGEGNSPLHF TGTGCCAGCAGGCCTCTCGGGGAAGGGAATTCACCCCTCCACTTT
TRBJ2-1 TRBV4-1 - 16 TRBD2 CASSPRDSTRGNEQFF TGCGCCAGCAGCCCCCGGGACTCGACGCGGGGGAATGAGCAGTTCTTC
TRBJ2-1 TRBV2 - 11 - CASLRGNEQFF TGTGCCAGCCTGAGGGGGAATGAGCAGTTCTTC
TRBJ2-1 TRBV7-2 - 13 - CASGPYLNNEQFF TGTGCCAGCGGGCCTTACCTCAACAATGAGCAGTTCTTC
TRBJ2-5 TRBV5-1 - 14 - CASSLDPSQETQYF TGCGCCAGCAGCTTGGACCCCAGTCAAGAGACCCAGTACTTC
TRBJ2-3 TRBV5-1 - 16 TRBD2 CASSLRTSGGSDTQYF TGCGCCAGCAGCTTAAGGACTAGCGGTGGGTCAGATACGCAGTATTTT
TRBJ1-2 TRBV10-2 - 15 - CASSERAGANYGYTF TGCGCCAGCAGTGAGCGGGCGGGGGCGAACTATGGCTACACCTTC
TRBJ1-5 TRBV27 - 13 - CASRTGRSQPQHF TGTGCCAGCAGGACAGGCAGGAGTCAGCCCCAGCATTTT
TRBJ1-1 TRBV5-1 - 15 TRBD1 CASSLAGNRGTEAFF TGCGCCAGCAGCTTGGCGGGTAACAGGGGAACTGAAGCTTTCTTT
TRBJ1-3 TRBV6-6 - 17 TRBD1 CASTRDSRSFSGNTIYF TGTGCCAGCACTCGGGACAGCCGATCCTTCTCTGGAAACACCATATATTTT
TRBJ1-1 TRBV3-1/TRBV3-2 once 16 TRBD1 CASTATGGGIGTEAFF TGTGCCAGCACCGCGACAGGGGGTGGGATCGGCACTGAAGCTTTCTTT
TRBJ2-2 TRBV28 - 16 TRBD2 CASSPSGSIGTGELFF TGTGCCAGCAGCCCCAGCGGGAGTATCGGCACCGGGGAGCTGTTTTTT
TRBJ1-3 TRBV11-2 - 17 - CASSSGVHSSSGNTIYF TGTGCCAGCAGCTCCGGAGTCCACTCCTCGTCTGGAAACACCATATATTTT
TRBJ2-1 TRBV19 - 13 - CASSGGTKYEQFF TGTGCCAGTAGTGGGGGGACGAAATATGAGCAGTTCTTC